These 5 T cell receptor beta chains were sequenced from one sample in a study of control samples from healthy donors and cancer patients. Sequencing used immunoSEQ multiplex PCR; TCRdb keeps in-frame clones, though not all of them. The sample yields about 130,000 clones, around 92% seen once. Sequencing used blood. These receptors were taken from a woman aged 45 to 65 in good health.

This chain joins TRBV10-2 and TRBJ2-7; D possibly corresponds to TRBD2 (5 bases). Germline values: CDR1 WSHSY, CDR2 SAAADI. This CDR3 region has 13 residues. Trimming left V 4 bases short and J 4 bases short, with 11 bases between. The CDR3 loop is CASSALVEYEQYF. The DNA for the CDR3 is TGCGCCAGCAGTGCACTAGTTGAATACGAGCAGTACTTC.

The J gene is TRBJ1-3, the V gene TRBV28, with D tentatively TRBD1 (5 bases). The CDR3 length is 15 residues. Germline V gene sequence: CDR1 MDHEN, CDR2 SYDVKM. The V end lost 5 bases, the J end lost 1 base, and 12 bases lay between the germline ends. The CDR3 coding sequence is TGTGCCAGCAGTCCCGGGACGTATTCTGGAAACACCATATATTTT. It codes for CASSPGTYSGNTIYF. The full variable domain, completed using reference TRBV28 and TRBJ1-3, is DVKVTQSSRYLVKRTGEKVFLECVQDMDHENMFWYRQDPGLGLRLIYFSYDVKMKEKGDIPEGYSVSREKKERFSLILESASTNQTSMYLCASSPGTYSGNTIYFGEGSWLTVV.

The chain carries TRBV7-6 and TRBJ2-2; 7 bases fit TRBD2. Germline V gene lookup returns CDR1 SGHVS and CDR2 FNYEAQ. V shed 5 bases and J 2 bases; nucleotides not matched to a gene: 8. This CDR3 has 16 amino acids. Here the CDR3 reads CASSIAGGGNTGELFF. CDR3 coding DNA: TGTGCCAGCAGCATCGCGGGCGGGGGAAACACCGGGGAGCTGTTTTTT.

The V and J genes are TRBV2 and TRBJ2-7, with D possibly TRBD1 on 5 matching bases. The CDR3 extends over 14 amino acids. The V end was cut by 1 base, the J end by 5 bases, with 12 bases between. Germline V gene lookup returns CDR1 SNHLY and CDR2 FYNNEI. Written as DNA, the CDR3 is TGTGCCAGCAGTGAAGGGGGCTCTGGGCACGAGCAGTACTTC. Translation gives CASSEGGSGHEQYF.

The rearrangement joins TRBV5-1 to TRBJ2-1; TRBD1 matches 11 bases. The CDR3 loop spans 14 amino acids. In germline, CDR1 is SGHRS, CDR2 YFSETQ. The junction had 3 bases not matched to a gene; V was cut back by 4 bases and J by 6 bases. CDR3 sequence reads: CASSPGTGGNEQFF. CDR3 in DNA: TGCGCCAGCAGCCCCGGGACAGGGGGCAATGAGCAGTTCTTC.